This is a list of T cell receptor beta chains from one sample in a study of T cell responses to AZD1222 COVID-19 vaccine. Using immunoSEQ multiplex PCR, the repertoire was profiled, and TCRdb retains in-frame clones only, with some absent. The data contain over 70,000 clones, roughly 88% of them singletons. The sequencing here drew on peripheral blood, taken on day 0 of AZD1222 vaccination. The receptors were sampled from an adult in good health. Each CDR3 is given with its conserved first and last residue. The D gene is left open where the match is weak. The size of a clone is reported for some rows only, either as once, few or many, or as a class for expanded clones.

>-|TRBJ1-5|TRBV6-5|14|-
CASNKGGPDQPQHF
TGTGCCAGCAACAAGGGAGGACCGGATCAGCCCCAGCATTTT
>-|TRBJ2-2|TRBV4-2|12|-
CASSQERRELFF
TGTGCCAGCAGCCAAGAGCGGAGGGAGCTGTTTTTT
>once|TRBJ1-1|TRBV7-2|17|-
CASSFPDGGGMNTEAFF
TGTGCCAGCAGCTTCCCCGACGGCGGGGGGATGAACACTGAAGCTTTCTTT
>-|TRBJ2-7|TRBV27|17|TRBD1
CASSLGEGQGARYEQYF
TGTGCCAGCAGTTTGGGTGAGGGACAGGGGGCGCGTTACGAGCAGTACTTC
>few|TRBJ1-2|TRBV3-1/TRBV3-2|15|TRBD1
CASRPRTGQGYGYTF
TGTGCCAGCAGACCCAGGACAGGGCAGGGCTATGGCTACACCTTC
>-|TRBJ2-5|TRBV3-1/TRBV3-2|16|TRBD2
CASSLRLAGLKETQYF
TGTGCCAGCAGCCTCCGACTAGCGGGACTTAAAGAGACCCAGTACTTC
>-|TRBJ2-1|TRBV7-3|15|-
CASSLTGPHYNEQFF
TGTGCCAGCAGCTTAACGGGGCCCCATTACAATGAGCAGTTCTTC
>once|TRBJ1-2|TRBV4-1|16|-
CASSQGLKGINYGYTF
TGCGCCAGCAGCCAAGGGTTAAAAGGGATTAACTATGGCTACACCTTC
>-|TRBJ2-1|TRBV20-1|16|-
CSASRLINPGHNEQFF
TGCAGTGCTAGTCGCCTAATTAACCCTGGGCACAATGAGCAGTTCTTC
>-|TRBJ2-5|TRBV3-1/TRBV3-2|12|-
CASSQFGETQYF
TGTGCCAGCAGCCAGTTTGGGGAGACCCAGTACTTC
>-|TRBJ2-3|TRBV7-3|15|-
CASSLTPGRTDTQYF
TGTGCCAGCAGCTTAACTCCCGGACGCACAGATACGCAGTATTTT
>-|TRBJ2-1|TRBV28|16|TRBD2
CASRGGLDSSYNEQFF
TGTGCCAGCAGGGGAGGACTAGACTCCTCCTACAATGAGCAGTTCTTC
>once|TRBJ1-1|TRBV5-1|15|-
CASSKGRPSSTEAFF
TGCGCCAGCAGCAAAGGACGGCCCTCCTCCACTGAAGCTTTCTTT
>-|TRBJ2-5|TRBV28|13|TRBD1
CASYGQVKETQYF
TGTGCCAGCTACGGACAGGTGAAAGAGACCCAGTACTTC
>few|TRBJ1-5|TRBV7-2|15|-
CASTLDPHSNQPQHF
TGTGCCAGCACCCTCGACCCCCATAGCAATCAGCCCCAGCATTTT
>-|TRBJ2-2|TRBV24-1|14|-
CATSDLMDTGELFF
TGTGCCACCAGTGATTTGATGGATACCGGGGAGCTGTTTTTT
>-|TRBJ1-1|TRBV7-2|14|-
CASSFRGLGTEAFF
TGTGCCAGCAGCTTCCGGGGTTTGGGCACTGAAGCTTTCTTT
>-|TRBJ1-2|TRBV28|13|-
CASTLGGFPTGTF
TGTGCCAGCACCCTTGGTGGCTTCCCGACCGGGACCTTC
>-|TRBJ1-3|TRBV15|16|-
CATSRGATYSGNTIYF
TGTGCCACCAGCAGAGGAGCGACTTACTCTGGAAACACCATATATTTT
>-|TRBJ2-3|TRBV7-6|18|TRBD2
CASSLRSGGRLSTDTQYF
TGTGCCAGCAGCTTAAGAAGCGGGGGCCGCCTTAGCACAGATACGCAGTATTTT
>-|TRBJ2-1|TRBV5-1|16|-
CASSLARWTSSDEQFF
TGCGCCAGCAGCTTGGCTAGATGGACGTCCTCCGATGAGCAGTTCTTC
>few|TRBJ2-7|TRBV10-3|14|-
CAISESWGRGEQYF
TGTGCCATCAGTGAGTCGTGGGGGCGCGGAGAGCAGTACTTC
>-|TRBJ2-7|TRBV6-2/TRBV6-3|14|TRBD1
CASSQATGSYEQYF
TGTGCCAGCAGCCAAGCGACAGGGTCCTACGAGCAGTACTTC
>once|TRBJ1-2|TRBV3-1/TRBV3-2|14|TRBD1
CASSHSGTGGSYTF
TGTGCCAGCAGTCATTCCGGGACAGGGGGCAGCTACACCTTC
>-|TRBJ1-3|TRBV28|14|-
CASSVTNSGNTIYF
TGTGCCAGCAGTGTGACAAACTCTGGAAACACCATATATTTT
>-|TRBJ1-5|TRBV18|16|TRBD1
CASSLIGGQGDQPQHF
TGTGCCAGCTCACTAATCGGGGGACAGGGCGATCAGCCCCAGCATTTT
>-|TRBJ2-5|TRBV27|12|-
CASSTSDETQYF
TGTGCCAGCAGTACCTCAGATGAGACCCAGTACTTC
>once|TRBJ2-1|TRBV9|18|TRBD2
CASSVDISSGRPNNEQFF
TGTGCCAGCAGCGTAGATATCTCTAGCGGGAGACCCAACAATGAGCAGTTCTTC